This record looks at one TCR beta chain sequence and its context. The antigen is not known. Every donor, a Caucasian adult, lived in Nashville, Tennessee. V lost 5 bases and J 7 bases, leaving 14 bases between the germline ends. The CDR3 consists of 14 residues. Per germline, CDR1 MRHNA and CDR2 SNTAGT. The data stem from a study of shared clonotypes between healthy human individuals. Study-level points and caveats: For naive CD4 cells, roughly 5% of clonotypes were shared across a handful of donors. Large depth notwithstanding, sorted-subset sequencing proved incomplete by rarefaction.

Assay: immunoSEQ multiplex PCR; the TCRdb copy retains only in-frame clones and omits some. This table has some 2,500,000 clones, 85% to 95% appearing once. The material sequenced was naive CD4+ T cells from PBMCs. Subset denoted: CD45RA+ positively selected. The origin of this receptor is a man in his late teens or twenties in good health. Some clones in this sample may be carry-over from other donors' samples. This chain connects TRBV6-4 to TRBJ2-2, with D perhaps TRBD1 (6 bases). In DNA form, the CDR3 reads TGTGCCAGCAGTTCGAACCAGGGGATCGGGGAGCTGTTTTTT. This codes for CASSSNQGIGELFF.